Listed below are T cell receptor beta chains from one sample, sequenced in a study of metastatic and nonmetastatic thyroid tumors. TCRdb re-called the PCR reads through MiXCR. The sample includes about 93,000 clones, roughly 12% of them seen just once. Material for sequencing was blood. Every receptor here comes from a female donor with papillary thyroid cancer or a benign thyroid nodule (not recorded which). Some clones in this sample may be carry-over from other donors' samples. The CDR3 runs from the conserved cysteine through the conserved F or W. The D gene is left open where the match is weak. Size tells how often a clone was seen (once, few, many) or the class of an expanded clone, and some rows leave it out.

TRBJ2-5	few	TRBD2	TRBV20-1	CSASETSGRAGETQYF	TGCAGTGCTAGCGAGACTAGCGGGAGGGCCGGAGAGACCCAGTACTTC
TRBJ1-1	many	NA	TRBV2	CASSVGGGETFF	TGTGCCAGCAGTGTAGGTGGGGGTGAAACTTTCTTT
TRBJ2-3	many	NA	TRBV5-1	CASSQGADTQYF	TGCGCCAGCAGCCAGGGTGCAGATACGCAGTATTTT
TRBJ2-7	many	TRBD2	TRBV7-9	CASTGSSGRQYF	TGTGCCAGCACCGGAAGTAGCGGGAGACAGTACTTC
TRBJ1-5	many	TRBD1	TRBV6-2/TRBV6-3	CASSYPGTGLGQPQHF	TGTGCCAGCAGTTATCCCGGGACAGGATTGGGTCAGCCCCAGCATTTT
TRBJ2-5	many	NA	TRBV15	CATSTQIPGAGETQYF	TGTGCCACCAGCACCCAAATCCCCGGGGCCGGCGAGACCCAGTACTTC
TRBJ2-5	once	TRBD1	TRBV12-3/TRBV12-4	CASSQPRSERRQGLRETQYF	TGTGCCAGTTCACAGCCCCGATCCGAACGAAGACAGGGGTTGAGGGAGACCCAGTACTTC
TRBJ2-7	many	TRBD1	TRBV15	CATSKDQGAAYEQYF	TGTGCCACCAGCAAAGACCAGGGGGCGGCCTACGAGCAGTACTTC
TRBJ2-7	many	NA	TRBV7-2	CASSLPAYQITYEQYF	TGTGCCAGCAGCTTACCGGCCTACCAAATCACCTACGAGCAGTACTTC
TRBJ2-7	many	NA	TRBV15	CATSRREGTDEQYF	TGTGCCACCAGCCGGAGGGAAGGCACAGACGAGCAGTACTTC
TRBJ2-1	many	TRBD2	TRBV29-1	CSVDTSGTYNEQFF	TGCAGCGTTGACACTAGCGGGACCTACAATGAGCAGTTCTTC
TRBJ2-4	NA	NA	TRBV15	CATSRDLLGAGAKNIQYF	TGTGCCACCAGCAGAGATCTCCTCGGGGCGGGGGCCAAAAACATTCAGTACTTC
TRBJ2-5	NA	NA	TRBV7-7	CASSLGGGGSRPQETQYF	TGTGCTAGCAGCTTAGGGGGAGGGGGGTCGCGTCCACAAGAGACCCAGTACTTC
TRBJ2-5	many	TRBD1	TRBV29-1	CSVETGIETQYF	TGCAGCGTTGAGACAGGGATCGAGACCCAGTACTTC
TRBJ2-1	many	TRBD2	TRBV24-1	CATSDLPPQLAGVGNEQFF	TGTGCCACCAGTGATTTGCCCCCTCAACTAGCGGGAGTTGGCAATGAGCAGTTCTTC
TRBJ2-7	NA	NA	TRBV5-1	CASSPETGIPYEQYF	TGCGCCAGCAGCCCAGAGACAGGAATTCCCTACGAGCAGTACTTC
TRBJ2-2	many	NA	TRBV5-1	CASSGTITGELFF	TGCGCCAGCAGCGGAACCATCACCGGGGAGCTGTTTTTT
TRBJ2-2	many	NA	TRBV5-5	CASSFEWGQNTGELFF	TGTGCCAGCAGCTTTGAATGGGGGCAGAACACCGGGGAGCTGTTTTTT
TRBJ2-2	many	TRBD1	TRBV5-1	CASSLIQGAPYTGELFF	TGCGCCAGCAGCTTGATACAGGGGGCGCCGTACACCGGGGAGCTGTTTTTT
TRBJ2-1	many	NA	TRBV20-1	CSGRTGGLYNEQFF	TGCAGTGGGAGAACAGGAGGACTCTACAATGAGCAGTTCTTC
TRBJ2-3	many	TRBD2	TRBV2	CASTPGTSGTDTQYF	TGTGCCAGCACCCCCGGGACTAGCGGCACAGATACGCAGTATTTT
TRBJ2-7	many	TRBD2	TRBV6-2/TRBV6-3	CATAGLAGVQEQYF	TGTGCCACCGCCGGACTAGCGGGTGTCCAGGAGCAGTACTTC